The T cell receptor (beta chain) under discussion was sequenced for a study of shared clonotypes between healthy human individuals. Deep-level assay runs were performed. Assay used: immunoSEQ multiplex PCR; TCRdb lists only in-frame clones, some missing. This table holds under 1,100,000 clones, more than 60% found once. The specimen sequenced was memory CD4+ T cells sorted from blood. Subset described: CD45RA-negative fraction. This clonotype was sampled from a man aged 18 to 30 in good health.

The CDR3 DNA is TGTGCTAGCACGACTGATTCCTACAATGAGCAGTTCTTC. Its translation: CASTTDSYNEQFF. The gene calls are TRBV12-5 and TRBJ2-1, with no clear D. This CDR3 is built from 13 residues. V dropped 9 bases and J dropped 1 base, with 10 bases sitting between them. CDR1 is LGHNT, CDR2 FRNRAP, per germline.